This T cell receptor (beta chain) is drawn from a study of blood T cell repertoires in COVID-19. Details on this clone: At one of its ends the junction is not consistent with the germline gene, which may arise from a read error.

The CDR3 length is 14 residues. Germline V gene sequence: CDR1 SGHRS, CDR2 YFSETQ. Profiling relied on immunoSEQ multiplex PCR, and the TCRdb table lists in-frame clones only, not all of them. The sample includes around 100,000 clones, 85% seen only once; the top ten take 2.1%. V gene TRBV5-1 combines with J gene TRBJ1-1; a possible D gene is TRBD1 (6 bases). The sequencing sample was made of peripheral blood. This clonotype was obtained from a human donor in a cohort sampled during active COVID-19. This CDR3 reads CTSSLSGGPTEAFF. The CDR3 region has the DNA TGCACCAGCAGCTTGTCGGGGGGGCCCACTGAAGCTTTCTTT.